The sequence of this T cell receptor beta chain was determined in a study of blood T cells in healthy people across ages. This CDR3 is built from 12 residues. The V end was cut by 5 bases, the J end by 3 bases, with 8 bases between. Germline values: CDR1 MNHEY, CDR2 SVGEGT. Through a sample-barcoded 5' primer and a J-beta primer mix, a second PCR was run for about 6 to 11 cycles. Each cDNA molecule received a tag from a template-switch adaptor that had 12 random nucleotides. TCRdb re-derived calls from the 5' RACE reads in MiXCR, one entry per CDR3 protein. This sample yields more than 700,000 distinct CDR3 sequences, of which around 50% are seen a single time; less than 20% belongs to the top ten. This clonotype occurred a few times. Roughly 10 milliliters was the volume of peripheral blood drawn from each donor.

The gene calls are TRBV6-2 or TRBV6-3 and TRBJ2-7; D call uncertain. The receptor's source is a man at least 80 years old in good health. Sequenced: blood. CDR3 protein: CASSDGFYEQYF. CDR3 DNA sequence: TGTGCCAGCAGTGATGGGTTCTACGAGCAGTACTTC.